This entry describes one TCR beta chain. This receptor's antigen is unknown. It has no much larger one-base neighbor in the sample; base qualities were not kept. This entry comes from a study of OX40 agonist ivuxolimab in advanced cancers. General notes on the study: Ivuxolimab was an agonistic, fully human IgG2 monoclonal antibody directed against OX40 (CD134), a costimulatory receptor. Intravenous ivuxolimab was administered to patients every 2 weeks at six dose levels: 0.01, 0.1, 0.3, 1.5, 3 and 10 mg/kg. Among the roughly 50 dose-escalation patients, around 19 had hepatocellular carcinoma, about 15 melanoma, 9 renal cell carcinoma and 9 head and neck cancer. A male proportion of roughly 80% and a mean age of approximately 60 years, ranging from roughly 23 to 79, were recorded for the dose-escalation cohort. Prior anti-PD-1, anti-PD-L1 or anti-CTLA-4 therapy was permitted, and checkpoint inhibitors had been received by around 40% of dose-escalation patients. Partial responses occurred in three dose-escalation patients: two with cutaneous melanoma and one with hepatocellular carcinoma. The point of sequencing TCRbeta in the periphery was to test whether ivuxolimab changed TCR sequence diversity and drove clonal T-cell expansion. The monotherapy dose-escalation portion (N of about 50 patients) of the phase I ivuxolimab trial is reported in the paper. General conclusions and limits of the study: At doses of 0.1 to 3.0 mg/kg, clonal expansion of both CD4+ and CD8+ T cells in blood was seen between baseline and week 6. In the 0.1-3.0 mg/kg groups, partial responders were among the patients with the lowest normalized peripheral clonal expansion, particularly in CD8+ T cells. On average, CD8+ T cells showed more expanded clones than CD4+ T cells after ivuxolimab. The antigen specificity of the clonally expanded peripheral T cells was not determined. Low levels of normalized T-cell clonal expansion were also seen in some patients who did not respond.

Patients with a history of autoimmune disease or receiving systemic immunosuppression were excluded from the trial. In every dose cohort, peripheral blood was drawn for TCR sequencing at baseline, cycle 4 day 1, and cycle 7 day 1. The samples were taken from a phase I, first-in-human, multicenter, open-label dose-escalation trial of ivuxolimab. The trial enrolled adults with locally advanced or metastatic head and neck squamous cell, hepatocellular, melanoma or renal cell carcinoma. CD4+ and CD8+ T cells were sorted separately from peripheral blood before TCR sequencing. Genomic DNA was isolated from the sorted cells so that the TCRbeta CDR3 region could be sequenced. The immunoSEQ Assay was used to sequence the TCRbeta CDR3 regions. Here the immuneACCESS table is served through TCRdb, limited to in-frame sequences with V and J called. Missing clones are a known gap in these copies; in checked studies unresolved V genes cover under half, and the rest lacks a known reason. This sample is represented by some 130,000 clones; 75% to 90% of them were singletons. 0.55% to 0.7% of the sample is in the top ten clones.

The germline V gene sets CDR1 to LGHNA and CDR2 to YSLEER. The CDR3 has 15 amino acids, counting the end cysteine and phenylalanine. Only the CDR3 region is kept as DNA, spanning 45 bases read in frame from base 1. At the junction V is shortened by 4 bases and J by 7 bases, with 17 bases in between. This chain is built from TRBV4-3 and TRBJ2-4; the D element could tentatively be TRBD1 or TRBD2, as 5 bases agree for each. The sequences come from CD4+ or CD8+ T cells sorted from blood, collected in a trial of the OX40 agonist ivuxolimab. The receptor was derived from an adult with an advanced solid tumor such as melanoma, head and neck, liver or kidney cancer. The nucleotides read TGCGCCAGCAGCCTTTCCAGGGATTCGGGGAACATTCAGTACTTC. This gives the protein CASSLSRDSGNIQYF.